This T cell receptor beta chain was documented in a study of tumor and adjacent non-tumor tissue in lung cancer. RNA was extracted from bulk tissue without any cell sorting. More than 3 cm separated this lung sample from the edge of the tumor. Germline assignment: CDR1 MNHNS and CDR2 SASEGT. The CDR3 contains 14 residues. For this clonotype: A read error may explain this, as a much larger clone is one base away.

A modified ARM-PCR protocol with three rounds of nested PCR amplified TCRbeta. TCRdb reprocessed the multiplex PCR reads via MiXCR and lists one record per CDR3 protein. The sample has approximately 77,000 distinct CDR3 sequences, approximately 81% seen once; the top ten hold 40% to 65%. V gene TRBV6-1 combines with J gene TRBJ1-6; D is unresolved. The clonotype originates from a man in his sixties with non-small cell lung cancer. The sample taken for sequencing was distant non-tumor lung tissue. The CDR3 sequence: CANSESQPPSPLHF. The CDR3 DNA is TGTGCCAACAGTGAATCGCAGCCCCCTTCACCCCTCCACTTT.